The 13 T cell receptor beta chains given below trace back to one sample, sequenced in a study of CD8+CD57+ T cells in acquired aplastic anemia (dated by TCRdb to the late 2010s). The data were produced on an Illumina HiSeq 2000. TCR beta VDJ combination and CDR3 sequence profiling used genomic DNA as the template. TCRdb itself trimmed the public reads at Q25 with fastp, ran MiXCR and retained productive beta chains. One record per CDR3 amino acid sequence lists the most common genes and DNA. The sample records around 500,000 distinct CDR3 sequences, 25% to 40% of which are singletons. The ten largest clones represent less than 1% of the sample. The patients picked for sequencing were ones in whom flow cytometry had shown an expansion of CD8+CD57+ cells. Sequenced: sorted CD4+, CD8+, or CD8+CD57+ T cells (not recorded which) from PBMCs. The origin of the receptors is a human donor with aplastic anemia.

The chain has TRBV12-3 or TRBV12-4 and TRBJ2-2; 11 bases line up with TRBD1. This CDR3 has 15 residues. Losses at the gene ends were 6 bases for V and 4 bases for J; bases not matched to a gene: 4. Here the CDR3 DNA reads TGTGCCAGCAGGCCCGGGACAGGGGGCACCGGGGAGCTGTTTTTT. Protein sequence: CASRPGTGGTGELFF.

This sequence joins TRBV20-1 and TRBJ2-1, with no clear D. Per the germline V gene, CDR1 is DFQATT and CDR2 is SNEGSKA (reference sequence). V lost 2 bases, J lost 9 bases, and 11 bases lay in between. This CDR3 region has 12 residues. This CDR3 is CSARLVSAEQFF. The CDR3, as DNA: TGCAGTGCTAGACTCGTAAGCGCTGAGCAGTTCTTC.

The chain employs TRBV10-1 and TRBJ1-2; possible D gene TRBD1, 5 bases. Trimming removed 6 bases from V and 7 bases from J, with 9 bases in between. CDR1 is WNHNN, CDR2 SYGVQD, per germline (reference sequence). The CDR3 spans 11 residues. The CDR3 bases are TGCGCCAGCAGATCGACAGCTGGCTACACCTTC. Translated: CASRSTAGYTF.

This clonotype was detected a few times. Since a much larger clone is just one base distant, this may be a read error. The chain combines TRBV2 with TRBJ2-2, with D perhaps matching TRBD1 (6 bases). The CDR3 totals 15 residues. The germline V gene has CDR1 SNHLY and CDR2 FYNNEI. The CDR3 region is CASVKDSTLPGELLF. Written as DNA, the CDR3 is TGTGCCAGCGTTAAGGACAGTACTCTTCCCGGGGAGCTGCTTTTT.

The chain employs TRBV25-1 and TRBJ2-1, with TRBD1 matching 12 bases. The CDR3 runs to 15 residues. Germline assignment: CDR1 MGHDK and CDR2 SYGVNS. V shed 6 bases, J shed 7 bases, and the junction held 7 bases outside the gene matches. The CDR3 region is CASSEGQGAWNEQFF. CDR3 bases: TGTGCCAGCAGCGAGGGACAGGGGGCCTGGAATGAGCAGTTCTTC.

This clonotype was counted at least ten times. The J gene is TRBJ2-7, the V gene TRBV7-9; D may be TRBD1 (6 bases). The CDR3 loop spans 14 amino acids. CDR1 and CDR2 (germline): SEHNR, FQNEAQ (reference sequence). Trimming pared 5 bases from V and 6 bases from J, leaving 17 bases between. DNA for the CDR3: TGTGCCAGCAGCCCATCCCATCCGACAGGCGAGCAGTACTTC. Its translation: CASSPSHPTGEQYF.

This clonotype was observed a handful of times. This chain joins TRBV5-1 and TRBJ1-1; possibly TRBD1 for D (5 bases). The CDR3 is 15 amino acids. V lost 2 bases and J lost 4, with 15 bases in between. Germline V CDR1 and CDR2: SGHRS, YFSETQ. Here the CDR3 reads CASSFNGAEGTEAFF. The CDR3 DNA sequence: TGCGCCAGCAGCTTTAACGGGGCTGAGGGCACTGAAGCTTTCTTT. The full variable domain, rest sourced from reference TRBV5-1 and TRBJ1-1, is KAGVTQTPRYLIKTRGQQVTLSCSPISGHRSVSWYQQTPGQGLQFLFEYFSETQRNKGNFPGRFSGRQFSNSRSEMNVSTLELGDSALYLCASSFNGAEGTEAFFGQGTRLTVV.

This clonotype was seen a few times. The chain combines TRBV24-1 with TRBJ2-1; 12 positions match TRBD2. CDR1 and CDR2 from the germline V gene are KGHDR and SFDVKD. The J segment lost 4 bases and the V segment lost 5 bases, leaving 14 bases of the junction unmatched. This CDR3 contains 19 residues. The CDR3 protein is CATSVLSTRTSGTYNEQFF. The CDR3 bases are TGTGCCACCAGTGTCCTTTCAACCCGGACTAGCGGGACTTACAATGAGCAGTTCTTC.

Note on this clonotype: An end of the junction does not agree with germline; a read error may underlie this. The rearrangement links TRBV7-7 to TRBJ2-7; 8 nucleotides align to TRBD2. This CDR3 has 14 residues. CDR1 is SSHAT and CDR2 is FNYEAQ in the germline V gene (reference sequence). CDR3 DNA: TGTGCTAGCAGCCTCCGGGAGGGGTCCTACGAGCAGTACTTC. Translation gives CASSLREGSYEQYF.

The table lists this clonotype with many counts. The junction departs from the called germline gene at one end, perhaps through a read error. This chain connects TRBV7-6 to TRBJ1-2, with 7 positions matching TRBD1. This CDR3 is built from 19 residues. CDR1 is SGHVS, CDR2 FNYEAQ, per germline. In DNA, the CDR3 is TGTGCTAGCACCTACCGACCGGGACAGCACTGGGTTTTAGTCTATGGCTACACCTTC. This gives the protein CASTYRPGQHWVLVYGYTF.

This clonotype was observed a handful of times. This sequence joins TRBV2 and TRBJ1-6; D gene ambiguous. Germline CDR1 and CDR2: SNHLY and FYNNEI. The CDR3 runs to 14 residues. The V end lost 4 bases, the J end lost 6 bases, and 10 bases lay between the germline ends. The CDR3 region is CASSGAPGNSPLHF. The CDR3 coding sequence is TGTGCCAGCAGTGGAGCGCCGGGTAATTCACCCCTCCACTTT.

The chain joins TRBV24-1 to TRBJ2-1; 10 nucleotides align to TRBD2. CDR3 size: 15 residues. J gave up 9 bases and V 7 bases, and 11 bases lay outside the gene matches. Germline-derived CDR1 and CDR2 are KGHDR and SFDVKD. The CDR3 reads CATSSRLAGEGEQFF. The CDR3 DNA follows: TGTGCCACCAGCAGTCGTCTAGCGGGGGAGGGTGAGCAGTTCTTC.

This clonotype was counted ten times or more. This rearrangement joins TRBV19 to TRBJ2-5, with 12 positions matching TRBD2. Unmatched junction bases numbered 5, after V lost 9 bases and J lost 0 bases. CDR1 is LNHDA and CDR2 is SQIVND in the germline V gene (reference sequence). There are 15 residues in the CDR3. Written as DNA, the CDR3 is TGTGCCAGGCACACTAGCGGGGGGCACCAAGAGACCCAGTACTTC. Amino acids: CARHTSGGHQETQYF.